This TCR beta chain was documented in a study of blood T cell repertoires in COVID-19. Study summary: Whether acute or convalescent, the COVID-19 samples came from the United States, Italy and Spain. Sources were T cells, B-cell-depleted T cells, or PBMCs; the material itself was cDNA or gDNA.

Trimming shortened V by 2 bases and J by 0 bases, and 4 bases separated the two germline ends. CDR1 is KGHSH, CDR2 LQKENI, per germline. This CDR3 spans 14 amino acids. Source study methods: Reference gene primers were amplified, and this amplification served to estimate nucleated cell counts. Generated by immunoSEQ multiplex PCR, the TCRdb table keeps only in-frame clones and is missing some. V, J and clone size derive from that table, while D and trimming were established from the DNA sequence. This table has just under 300,000 clones, approximately 86% appearing once. The sequenced sample consisted of peripheral blood. V usage is TRBV18 and J usage is TRBJ1-4, with unresolved D. The sequence was collected from an older man with acute or convalescent COVID-19. The CDR3 region is CASSPRATNEKLFF. The CDR3, as DNA: TGTGCCAGCTCACCAAGAGCAACTAATGAAAAACTGTTTTTT. The full variable domain, rest sourced from reference TRBV18 and TRBJ1-4, is NAGVMQNPRHLVRRRGQEARLRCSPMKGHSHVYWYRQLPEEGLKFMVYLQKENIIDESGMPKERFSAEFPKEGPSILRIQQVVRGDSAAYFCASSPRATNEKLFFGSGTQLSVL.